This is a list of T cell receptor beta chains from one sample in a study of cytomegalovirus exposure and HLA in healthy donors. Using immunoSEQ multiplex PCR, the repertoire was profiled, and TCRdb retains in-frame clones only, with some absent. The sample has approximately 200,000 clones, 65% to 90% seen once. The sequenced sample consisted of PBMCs. These receptor sequences come from a woman aged 45-65 years in good health and CMV-seronegative. Each CDR3 is given with its conserved first and last residue. The D gene is left open where the match is weak. The size field is filled for only some rows; it gives once, few, many or a size class.

v_call	clone_size	j_call	d_call	cdr3_length	cdr3_nt	cdr3_aa
TRBV5-3	.	TRBJ2-2	.	12	TGTGCCTTCCTGGGAGGCCCCGGGGAGCTGTTTTTT	CAFLGGPGELFF
TRBV6-1	.	TRBJ1-5	TRBD1	14	TGTGCCAGCAGTGACCAGGGGGCTTGGCAGCCCCAGCATTTT	CASSDQGAWQPQHF
TRBV10-3	.	TRBJ2-5	TRBD2	13	TGTGCCATCAACCCTAGCGGGAGAGAGACCCAGTACTTC	CAINPSGRETQYF
TRBV12-5	.	TRBJ2-2	.	12	TGTGCTAGTGCTGAAGGCGCCGGGGAGCTGTTTTTT	CASAEGAGELFF
TRBV7-3	once	TRBJ2-1	TRBD2	15	TGTGCCAGCAGCCTACTAGCGGGGGCCTTCAATGAGCAGTTCTTC	CASSLLAGAFNEQFF
TRBV7-8	.	TRBJ2-2	TRBD1	17	TGTGCCAGCAGCTTAGCGAAGGGACAGGGGGCCGGCGGGGAGCTGTTTTTT	CASSLAKGQGAGGELFF
TRBV10-3	.	TRBJ2-7	TRBD1	13	TGTGCCATCAGGGACAGGCTACAATACGAGCAGTACTTC	CAIRDRLQYEQYF
TRBV19	.	TRBJ1-5	TRBD1	15	TGTGCCAGTAGATACGGGACAGGACCTAATCAGCCCCAGCATTTT	CASRYGTGPNQPQHF
TRBV18	.	TRBJ1-1	.	11	TGTGCCAGCTCACTGACAAAAATCGCTTTCTTT	CASSLTKIAFF
TRBV30	.	TRBJ2-5	TRBD2	17	TGTGCCTGGAGTATCCGGACTAGCGGGAGGGCCCGAGAGACCCAGTACTTC	CAWSIRTSGRARETQYF
TRBV19	.	TRBJ2-7	.	14	TGTGCCAGTAGTATAGACGAGGGAACCTACGAGCAGTACTTC	CASSIDEGTYEQYF
TRBV19	few	TRBJ2-7	TRBD2	13	TGTGCCAGTAGTAGCGGGGGGGCCTACGAGCAGTACTTC	CASSSGGAYEQYF
TRBV30	.	TRBJ2-1	TRBD2	17	TGTGCCTGGAGTGGACTAGCGGGAGGCAATTTATACAATGAGCAGTTCTTC	CAWSGLAGGNLYNEQFF
TRBV19	few	TRBJ2-3	.	17	TGTGCCAGTAGTATGCAAGGAGGACCCCCCCTCACAGATACGCAGTATTTT	CASSMQGGPPLTDTQYF
TRBV7-8	.	TRBJ2-7	.	14	TGTGCCAGCACCCCGGGACACTTGTCCTACGAGCAGTACTTC	CASTPGHLSYEQYF
TRBV6-5	.	TRBJ1-5	.	13	TGTGCCAGCAGCACAGGGAGCCATCAGCCCCAGCATTTT	CASSTGSHQPQHF
TRBV11-2	.	TRBJ1-5	TRBD1	13	TGTGCCAGCAGTCGGGACAGGGGGGAGCCCCAGCATTTT	CASSRDRGEPQHF
TRBV15	once	TRBJ2-1	.	14	TGTGCCACCAGCAGAGAGGGGCCAGGGGATTTGATGTTCTTC	CATSREGPGDLMFF
TRBV30	.	TRBJ2-3	TRBD2	14	TGTGCCTGGAGTGTGGGGCGGGAGAGGGATACGCAGTATTTT	CAWSVGRERDTQYF
TRBV28	.	TRBJ2-2	.	12	TGTGCCAGCTCCAGGGATACCGGGGAGCTGTTTTTT	CASSRDTGELFF
TRBV19	.	TRBJ1-5	.	11	TGTGCCAGTAGCTCTAATCAGCCCCAGCATTTT	CASSSNQPQHF
TRBV11-2	few	TRBJ2-5	TRBD2	16	TGTGCCAGCAGCTTAGGTGGGACTAGGACACAAGAGACCCAGTACTTC	CASSLGGTRTQETQYF